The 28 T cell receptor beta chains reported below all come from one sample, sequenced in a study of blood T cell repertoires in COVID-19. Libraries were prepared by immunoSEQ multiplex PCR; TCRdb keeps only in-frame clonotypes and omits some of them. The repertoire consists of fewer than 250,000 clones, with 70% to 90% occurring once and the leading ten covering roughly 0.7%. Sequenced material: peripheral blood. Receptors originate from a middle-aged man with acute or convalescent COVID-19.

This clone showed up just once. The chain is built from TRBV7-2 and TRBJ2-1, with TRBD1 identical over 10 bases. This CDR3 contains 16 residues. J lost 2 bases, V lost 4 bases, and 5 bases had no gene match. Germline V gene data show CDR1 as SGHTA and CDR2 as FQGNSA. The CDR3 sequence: CASSYGTGAPYNEQFF. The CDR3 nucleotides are TGTGCCAGCAGCTACGGGACAGGGGCGCCCTACAATGAGCAGTTCTTC.

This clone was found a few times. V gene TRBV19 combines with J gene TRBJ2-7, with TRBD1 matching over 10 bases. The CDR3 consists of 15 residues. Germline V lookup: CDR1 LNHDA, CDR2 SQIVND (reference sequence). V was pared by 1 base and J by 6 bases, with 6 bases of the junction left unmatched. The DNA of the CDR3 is TGTGCCAGTAGTATAGGACAGGGGGCGGTATTCGAGCAGTACTTC. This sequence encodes CASSIGQGAVFEQYF.

The CDR3: CASGTGDYGYTF. The CDR3 region has the DNA TGTGCCTCTGGGACAGGGGATTATGGCTACACCTTC. J is TRBJ1-2 and V is TRBV7-2; 10 bases agree with TRBD1. The V and J ends lost 11 bases and 5 bases, in that order; junction bases with no gene match: 5. Germline CDR1 and CDR2: SGHTA and FQGNSA. The CDR3 covers 12 residues.

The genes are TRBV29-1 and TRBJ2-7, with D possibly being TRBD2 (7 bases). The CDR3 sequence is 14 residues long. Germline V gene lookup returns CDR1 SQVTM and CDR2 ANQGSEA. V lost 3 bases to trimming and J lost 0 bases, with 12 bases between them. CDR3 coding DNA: TGCAGCGTTGAGCCCGGGGGGCCCTCCTACGAGCAGTACTTC. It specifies CSVEPGGPSYEQYF.

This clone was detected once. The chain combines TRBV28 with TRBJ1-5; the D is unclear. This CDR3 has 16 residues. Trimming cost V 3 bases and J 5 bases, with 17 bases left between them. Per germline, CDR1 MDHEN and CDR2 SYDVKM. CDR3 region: CASSFLPSRNDQPQHF. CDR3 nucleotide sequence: TGTGCCAGCAGTTTCTTACCGTCCAGGAACGATCAGCCCCAGCATTTT.

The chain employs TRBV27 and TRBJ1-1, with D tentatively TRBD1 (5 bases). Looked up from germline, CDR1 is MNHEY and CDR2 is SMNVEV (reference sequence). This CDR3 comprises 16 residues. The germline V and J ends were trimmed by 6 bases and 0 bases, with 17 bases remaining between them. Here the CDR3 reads CASRPGGSLMNTEAFF. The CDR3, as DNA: TGTGCCAGCAGACCGGGGGGGTCCCTTATGAACACTGAAGCTTTCTTT.

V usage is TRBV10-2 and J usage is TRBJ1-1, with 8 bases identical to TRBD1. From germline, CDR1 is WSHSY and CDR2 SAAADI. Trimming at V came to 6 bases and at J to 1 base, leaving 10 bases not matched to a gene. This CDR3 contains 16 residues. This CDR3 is CASRNDRGWENTEAFF. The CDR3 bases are TGCGCCAGCAGAAATGACAGGGGTTGGGAGAACACTGAAGCTTTCTTT.

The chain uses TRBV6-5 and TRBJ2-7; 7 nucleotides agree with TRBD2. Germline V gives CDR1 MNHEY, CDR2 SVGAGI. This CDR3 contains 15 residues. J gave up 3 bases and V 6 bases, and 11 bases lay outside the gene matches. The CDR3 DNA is TGTGCCAGCAGGGCCTTTGGCGGGAGTAGCTACGAGCAGTACTTC. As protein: CASRAFGGSSYEQYF.

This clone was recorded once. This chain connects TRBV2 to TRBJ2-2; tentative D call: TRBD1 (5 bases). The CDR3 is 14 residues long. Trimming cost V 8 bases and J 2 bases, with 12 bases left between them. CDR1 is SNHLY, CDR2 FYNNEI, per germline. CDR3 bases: TGTGCCAGCGACCAGGGTGTAAACACCGGGGAGCTGTTTTTT. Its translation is CASDQGVNTGELFF.

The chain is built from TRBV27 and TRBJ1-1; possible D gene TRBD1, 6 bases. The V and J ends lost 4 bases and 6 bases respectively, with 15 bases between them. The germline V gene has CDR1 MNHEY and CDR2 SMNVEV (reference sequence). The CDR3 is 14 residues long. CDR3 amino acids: CASSSGQRGPEAFF. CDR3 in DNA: TGTGCCAGCAGTTCAGGACAGAGGGGCCCTGAAGCTTTCTTT.

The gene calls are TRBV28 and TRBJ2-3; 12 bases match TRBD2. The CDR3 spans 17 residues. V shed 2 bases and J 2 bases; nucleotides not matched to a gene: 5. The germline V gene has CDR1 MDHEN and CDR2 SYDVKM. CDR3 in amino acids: CASSLTGLAGYTDTQYF. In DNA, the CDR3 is TGTGCCAGCAGTTTAACGGGACTAGCGGGTTACACAGATACGCAGTATTTT.

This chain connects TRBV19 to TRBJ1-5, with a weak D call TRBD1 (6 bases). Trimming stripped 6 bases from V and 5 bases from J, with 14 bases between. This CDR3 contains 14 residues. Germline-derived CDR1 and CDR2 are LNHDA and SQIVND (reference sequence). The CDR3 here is CASRKQGWDQPQHF. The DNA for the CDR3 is TGTGCCAGTAGGAAACAGGGCTGGGATCAGCCCCAGCATTTT.

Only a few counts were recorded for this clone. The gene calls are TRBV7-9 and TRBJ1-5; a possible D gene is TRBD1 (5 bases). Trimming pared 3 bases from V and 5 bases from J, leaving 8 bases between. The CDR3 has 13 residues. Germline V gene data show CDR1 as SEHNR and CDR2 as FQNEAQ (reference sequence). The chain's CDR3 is CASSFREDQPQHF. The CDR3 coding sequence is TGTGCCAGCAGCTTCAGGGAGGATCAGCCCCAGCATTTT.

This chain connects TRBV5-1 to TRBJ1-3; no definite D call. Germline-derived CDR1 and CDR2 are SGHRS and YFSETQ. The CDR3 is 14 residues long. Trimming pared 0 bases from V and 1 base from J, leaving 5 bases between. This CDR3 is CASSLGTSGNTIYF. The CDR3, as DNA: TGCGCCAGCAGCTTGGGCACATCTGGAAACACCATATATTTT. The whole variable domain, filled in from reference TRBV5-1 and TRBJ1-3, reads KAGVTQTPRYLIKTRGQQVTLSCSPISGHRSVSWYQQTPGQGLQFLFEYFSETQRNKGNFPGRFSGRQFSNSRSEMNVSTLELGDSALYLCASSLGTSGNTIYFGEGSWLTVV.

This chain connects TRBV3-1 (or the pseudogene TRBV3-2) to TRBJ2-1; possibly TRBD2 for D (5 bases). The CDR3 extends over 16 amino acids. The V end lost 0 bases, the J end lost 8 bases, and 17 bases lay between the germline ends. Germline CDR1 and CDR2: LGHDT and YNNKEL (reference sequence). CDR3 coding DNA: TGTGCCAGCAGCCAAGATTCCGGCGGGCTCTTCTATGAGCAGTTCTTC. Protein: CASSQDSGGLFYEQFF.

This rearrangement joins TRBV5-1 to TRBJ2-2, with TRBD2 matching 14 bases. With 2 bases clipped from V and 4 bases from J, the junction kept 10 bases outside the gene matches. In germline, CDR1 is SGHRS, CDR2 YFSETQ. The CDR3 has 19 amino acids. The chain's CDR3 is CASSFATSGGAWGTGELFF. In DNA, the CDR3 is TGCGCCAGCAGCTTCGCGACTAGCGGGGGGGCCTGGGGCACCGGGGAGCTGTTTTTT. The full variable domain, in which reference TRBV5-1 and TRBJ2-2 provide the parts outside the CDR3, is KAGVTQTPRYLIKTRGQQVTLSCSPISGHRSVSWYQQTPGQGLQFLFEYFSETQRNKGNFPGRFSGRQFSNSRSEMNVSTLELGDSALYLCASSFATSGGAWGTGELFFGEGSRLTVL.

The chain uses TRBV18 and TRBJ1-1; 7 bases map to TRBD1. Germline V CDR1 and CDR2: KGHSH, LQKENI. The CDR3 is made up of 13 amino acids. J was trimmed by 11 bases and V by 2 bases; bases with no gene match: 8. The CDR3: CASSPSPGQPAFF. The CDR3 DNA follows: TGTGCCAGCTCACCATCTCCGGGACAGCCGGCTTTCTTT.

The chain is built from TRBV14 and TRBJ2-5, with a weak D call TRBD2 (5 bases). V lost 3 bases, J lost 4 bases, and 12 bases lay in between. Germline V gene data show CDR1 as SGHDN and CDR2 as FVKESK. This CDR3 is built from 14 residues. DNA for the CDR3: TGTGCCAGCAGCCACCTACTAGTGGGAGAGACCCAGTACTTC. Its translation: CASSHLLVGETQYF.

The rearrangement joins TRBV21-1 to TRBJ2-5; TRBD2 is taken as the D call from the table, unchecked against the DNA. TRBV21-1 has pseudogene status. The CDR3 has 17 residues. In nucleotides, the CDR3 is TGTGCCAGCAGCAAAGAGGCTACTAGCGGGAGGGGAGAGACCCAGTACTTC. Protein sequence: CASSKEATSGRGETQYF.

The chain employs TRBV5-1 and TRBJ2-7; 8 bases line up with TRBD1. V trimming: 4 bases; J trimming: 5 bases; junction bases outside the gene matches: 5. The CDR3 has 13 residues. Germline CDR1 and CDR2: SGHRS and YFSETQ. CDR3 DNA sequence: TGCGCCAGCAGCGGGCAGGGGGCCCACGAGCAGTACTTC. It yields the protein CASSGQGAHEQYF.

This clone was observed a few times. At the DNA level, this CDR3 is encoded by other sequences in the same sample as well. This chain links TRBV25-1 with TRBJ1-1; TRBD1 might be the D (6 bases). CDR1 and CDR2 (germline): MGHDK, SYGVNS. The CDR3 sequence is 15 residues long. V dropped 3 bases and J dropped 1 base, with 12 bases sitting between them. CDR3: CASSDSQGRNTEAFF. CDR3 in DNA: TGTGCCAGCAGTGACTCACAGGGTAGGAACACTGAAGCTTTCTTT.

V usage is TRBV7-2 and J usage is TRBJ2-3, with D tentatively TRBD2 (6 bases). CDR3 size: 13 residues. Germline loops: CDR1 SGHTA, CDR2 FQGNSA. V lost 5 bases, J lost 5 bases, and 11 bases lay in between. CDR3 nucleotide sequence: TGTGCCAGCAGCCCCGGAGGGTTAGATACGCAGTATTTT. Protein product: CASSPGGLDTQYF.

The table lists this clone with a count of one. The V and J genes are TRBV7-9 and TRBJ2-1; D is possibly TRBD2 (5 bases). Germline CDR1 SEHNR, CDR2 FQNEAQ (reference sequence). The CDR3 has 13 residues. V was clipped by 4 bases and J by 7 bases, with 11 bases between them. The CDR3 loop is CASSSRSGNEQFF. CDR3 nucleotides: TGTGCCAGCAGCTCGAGATCGGGGAATGAGCAGTTCTTC.

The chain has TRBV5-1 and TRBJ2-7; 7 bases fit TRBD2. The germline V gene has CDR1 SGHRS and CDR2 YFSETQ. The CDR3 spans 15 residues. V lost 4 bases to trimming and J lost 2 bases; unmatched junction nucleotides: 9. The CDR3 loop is CASSAAPSGPYEQYF. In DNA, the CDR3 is TGCGCCAGCAGCGCAGCCCCTAGCGGACCCTACGAGCAGTACTTC. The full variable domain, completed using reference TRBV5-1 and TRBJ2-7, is KAGVTQTPRYLIKTRGQQVTLSCSPISGHRSVSWYQQTPGQGLQFLFEYFSETQRNKGNFPGRFSGRQFSNSRSEMNVSTLELGDSALYLCASSAAPSGPYEQYFGPGTRLTVT.

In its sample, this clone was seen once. CDR3 in DNA: TGCGCCAGCAGCCCCGGGGACAGGGTAGACGGCTACACCTTC. It specifies CASSPGDRVDGYTF. The chain employs TRBV5-1 and TRBJ1-2; 9 positions match TRBD1. The CDR3 runs 14 residues. Germline CDR1 and CDR2: SGHRS and YFSETQ. The junction had 9 bases not matched to a gene; V was cut back by 4 bases and J by 8 bases.

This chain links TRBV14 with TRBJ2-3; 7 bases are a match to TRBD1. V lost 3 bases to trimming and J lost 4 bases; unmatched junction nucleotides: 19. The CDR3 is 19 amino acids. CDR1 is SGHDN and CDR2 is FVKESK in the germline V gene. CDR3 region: CASSHLRIDRVRLSDTQYF. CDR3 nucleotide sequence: TGTGCCAGCAGCCATTTAAGAATTGACAGGGTACGGCTCTCAGATACGCAGTATTTT.

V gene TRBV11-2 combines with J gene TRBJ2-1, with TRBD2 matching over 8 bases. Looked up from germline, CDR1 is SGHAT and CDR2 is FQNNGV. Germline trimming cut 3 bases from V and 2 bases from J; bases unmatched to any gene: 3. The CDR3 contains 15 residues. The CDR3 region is CASSLSGGPYNEQFF. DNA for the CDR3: TGTGCCAGCAGCTTGAGCGGGGGCCCCTACAATGAGCAGTTCTTC.

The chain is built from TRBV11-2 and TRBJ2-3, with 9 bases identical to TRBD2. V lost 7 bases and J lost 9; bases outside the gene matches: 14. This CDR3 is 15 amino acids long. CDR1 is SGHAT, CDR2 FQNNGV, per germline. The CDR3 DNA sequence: TGTGCCAGCAACTCCCGTGGCGGGAGGGTTGAGACGCAGTATTTT. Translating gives CASNSRGGRVETQYF.